These T cell receptor beta chains were read from a single sample in a study of memory CD4+ T cells and cytomegalovirus serostatus. This table comes from immunoSEQ multiplex PCR, and its TCRdb copy is limited to in-frame clones, with some not included. This table has about 61,000 clones, around 83% appearing once. Sequencing was carried out using memory CD4+ T cells from blood. These receptors were obtained from an adult in good health and CMV-seronegative. CDR3s include the opening cysteine and the closing phenylalanine or tryptophan. The D gene is left open where the match is weak. Rows give clone size only sometimes, using once, few, many, or a class for an expanded clone.

J gene	clone size	D gene	V gene	CDR3 protein	CDR3 DNA
TRBJ1-1	-	-	TRBV5-1	CASSRQAMNTEAFF	TGCGCCAGCAGCCGACAGGCGATGAACACTGAAGCTTTCTTT
TRBJ2-2	-	-	TRBV11-3	CASSPRTGELFF	TGTGCCAGCAGCCCACGCACCGGGGAGCTGTTTTTT
TRBJ2-3	-	-	TRBV28	CASSLWMAGTDTQYF	TGTGCCAGCAGTTTATGGATGGCGGGCACAGATACGCAGTATTTT
TRBJ2-1	-	-	TRBV7-3	CASRVGQGIYNEQFF	TGTGCCAGCAGGGTGGGGCAGGGTATTTACAATGAGCAGTTCTTC
TRBJ2-5	-	-	TRBV11-2	CASSLSLRETQYF	TGTGCCAGCAGCTTAAGTTTGAGAGAGACCCAGTACTTC
TRBJ2-7	-	-	TRBV6-6	CASLGAYEQYF	TGTGCCAGCTTGGGGGCGTACGAGCAGTACTTC
TRBJ1-5	-	-	TRBV19	CASSSLLGEDQPQHF	TGTGCCAGTAGTAGTCTTCTGGGGGAAGATCAGCCCCAGCATTTT
TRBJ1-5	-	-	TRBV12-5	CASGLGHRNSNQPQHF	TGTGCTAGTGGTTTGGGGCACAGGAATAGCAATCAGCCCCAGCATTTT
TRBJ1-2	-	TRBD1	TRBV6-5	CASSSQGDGYTF	TGTGCCAGCAGTTCACAGGGGGACGGCTACACCTTC
TRBJ2-3	few	TRBD2	TRBV5-1	CASSLASGGSTDTQYF	TGCGCCAGCAGCTTGGCTAGCGGGGGCAGCACAGATACGCAGTATTTT
TRBJ1-3	few	-	TRBV5-1	CASSDGGPGNTIYF	TGCGCCAGCAGTGACGGGGGCCCTGGAAACACCATATATTTT
TRBJ1-5	-	TRBD1	TRBV4-2	CASSREWDRGQGQPQHF	TGTGCCAGCAGCCGAGAGTGGGACAGGGGGCAGGGTCAGCCCCAGCATTTT
TRBJ2-1	-	TRBD2	TRBV7-3	CASSPIPGLAGGRKFF	TGTGCCAGCAGCCCAATCCCCGGACTAGCGGGAGGGCGAAAGTTCTTC
TRBJ1-2	-	TRBD1	TRBV4-2	CASSQDGQGAYGYTF	TGTGCCAGCAGCCAAGATGGGCAGGGGGCGTATGGCTACACCTTC
TRBJ2-7	-	TRBD2	TRBV7-9	CASNRGDGREQYF	TGTGCCAGCAATCGGGGGGATGGCCGCGAGCAGTACTTC
TRBJ1-1	-	-	TRBV7-2	CASSLNRVGEAFF	TGTGCCAGCAGCTTAAACAGGGTAGGAGAAGCTTTCTTT
TRBJ2-2	-	TRBD1	TRBV19	CASSIAGQGELFF	TGTGCCAGTAGTATAGCGGGACAGGGGGAGCTGTTTTTT
TRBJ2-2	once	TRBD1	TRBV6-5	CASSTGGASTGELFF	TGTGCCAGCAGCACAGGGGGCGCGAGTACCGGGGAGCTGTTTTTT
TRBJ1-2	-	-	TRBV10-3	CAINGRRDYGYTF	TGTGCCATCAACGGGCGCCGCGACTATGGCTACACCTTC
TRBJ2-5	-	-	TRBV30	CAWNRGGPGETQYF	TGTGCCTGGAACCGCGGGGGCCCGGGGGAGACCCAGTACTTC
TRBJ1-5	-	-	TRBV10-3	CAISDGGSNQPQHF	TGTGCCATCAGTGATGGGGGGAGCAATCAGCCCCAGCATTTT
TRBJ2-3	-	TRBD2	TRBV5-1	CASSLTESGSLVGTQYF	TGCGCCAGCAGCTTAACGGAAAGCGGGAGCCTCGTGGGTACGCAGTATTTT
TRBJ1-3	few	TRBD1	TRBV30	CAWSVRGRQGTHTIYF	TGTGCCTGGAGTGTACGGGGGAGACAGGGAACGCACACCATATATTTT
TRBJ2-1	-	TRBD2	TRBV18	CASSPLAGGAISEQFF	TGTGCCAGCTCACCTTTGGCGGGAGGGGCCATCTCCGAGCAGTTCTTC
TRBJ2-7	-	TRBD2	TRBV11-2	CASSLGSSGDPYEQYF	TGTGCCAGCAGCTTAGGTTCTAGCGGGGACCCCTACGAGCAGTACTTC
TRBJ1-4	-	-	TRBV29-1	CSVESVPRGKLFF	TGCAGCGTTGAATCGGTCCCCCGGGGAAAACTGTTTTTT
TRBJ1-2	-	-	TRBV5-1	CASSWVGADYGYTF	TGCGCCAGCAGCTGGGTCGGGGCAGACTATGGCTACACCTTC
TRBJ2-7	-	TRBD1	TRBV29-1	CSVEGGTGSYEQYF	TGCAGCGTTGAAGGGGGGACAGGGTCCTACGAGCAGTACTTC
TRBJ2-7	-	TRBD1	TRBV5-1	CASSKDRGRYEQYF	TGCGCCAGCAGCAAGGACAGGGGGCGTTACGAGCAGTACTTC
TRBJ1-1	medium-sized	-	TRBV7-6	CASSRPRRSVNTEAFF	TGTGCCAGCAGCCGCCCCCGACGGAGCGTGAACACTGAAGCTTTCTTT
TRBJ1-5	-	-	TRBV2	CASSEPTGVGGQPQHF	TGTGCCAGCAGTGAACCCACAGGCGTCGGGGGTCAGCCCCAGCATTTT
TRBJ2-3	-	-	TRBV9	CASSPPGIGDTQYF	TGTGCCAGCAGCCCTCCCGGCATCGGGGATACGCAGTATTTT
TRBJ2-7	once	-	TRBV5-6	CASSPQKRSGPYEQYF	TGTGCCAGCAGCCCTCAGAAAAGGTCGGGGCCCTACGAGCAGTACTTC
TRBJ2-7	-	-	TRBV30	CAWSRQVGSYEQYF	TGTGCCTGGAGCCGACAGGTCGGCTCCTACGAGCAGTACTTC